This passage covers 12 T cell receptor beta chains from one sample sequenced in a study of T-cell memory formation after mild COVID-19. TCRdb recomputed calls from the 5' RACE reads with MiXCR, one row per CDR3 protein. This table holds around 200,000 distinct CDR3 sequences, roughly 17% found once. Sample: PBMCs or a T cell subset sorted from them (not recorded which). The receptors derive from an adult woman who had mild COVID-19 (a few samples of this study predate the infection). Cell type and time point are not known.

The chain is built from TRBV4-3 and TRBJ2-1; either TRBD1 or TRBD2 may fit D (5 bases each). The CDR3 consists of 15 residues. V shed 1 base and J shed 5 bases, with 12 bases lying between them. Germline loops: CDR1 LGHNA, CDR2 YSLEER. The CDR3 DNA reads TGCGCCAGCAGCCAAGGTGGGGGACCTGACAATGAGCAGTTCTTC. Its translation: CASSQGGGPDNEQFF.

In regard to this clonotype: An end of the junction does not agree with germline; a read error may underlie this. V and J are TRBV5-1 and TRBJ2-7; D perhaps matches TRBD2 (6 bases). The CDR3 has 14 amino acids. Per the germline V gene, CDR1 is SGHRS and CDR2 is YFSETQ. DNA of the CDR3: TGCGCCAGCAGCTTGGCCGGGGACTCCCACGAGCAGTACTTC. Translated: CASSLAGDSHEQYF.

DNA of the CDR3: TGTGCCAGCAGCTTCCGACTAGCGGGGGGCGTGGATACGCAGTATTTT. It codes for CASSFRLAGGVDTQYF. V and J are TRBV6-5 and TRBJ2-3; 13 nucleotides match TRBD2. The CDR3 is 16 amino acids. V lost 6 bases and J lost 6; bases outside the gene matches: 9. Per germline, CDR1 MNHEY and CDR2 SVGAGI.

V is TRBV3-1 and J is TRBJ2-7, with 12 bases identical to TRBD2. The CDR3 loop spans 16 amino acids. Unmatched junction bases numbered 0, after V lost 0 bases and J lost 0 bases. Looked up from germline, CDR1 is LGHDT and CDR2 is YNNKEL (reference sequence). CDR3: CASSQELAGGSYEQYF. In DNA form, the CDR3 reads TGTGCCAGCAGCCAAGAACTAGCGGGGGGCTCCTACGAGCAGTACTTC.

This clonotype was seen more than once but under ten times. The DNA of the CDR3 is TGTGCCAGCAGTTACTCACCGGTCGCTAACGGGCCGCCCCAGCATTTT. Residues: CASSYSPVANGPPQHF. The chain carries TRBV6-5 and TRBJ1-5; D unresolved. The germline CDR1 and CDR2 sequences are MNHEY and SVGAGI. Trimming stripped 0 bases from V and 9 bases from J, with 18 bases between. The CDR3 has 16 amino acids.

V gene TRBV11-1 combines with J gene TRBJ2-2, with D possibly TRBD2 on 6 matching bases. Germline-derived CDR1 and CDR2 are SGHAT and FQDESV (reference sequence). CDR3 length equals 15 residues. V was trimmed by 0 bases and J by 7 bases, leaving 12 bases between them. This CDR3 reads CASSLAPGLLGELFF. Written as DNA, the CDR3 is TGTGCCAGCAGCTTAGCCCCGGGACTGCTCGGGGAGCTGTTTTTT.

The V gene is TRBV4-1, the J gene TRBJ2-4, with D possibly TRBD1 on 5 matching bases. The CDR3 contains 16 residues. Germline CDR1 reads MGHRA; CDR2 reads YSYEKL. V was cut by 0 bases and J by 13 bases, with 22 bases left in between. For the CDR3, the DNA is TGCGCCAGCAGCCAAGATTTATCTGAACTCCCGAGGACACAGTACTTC. Protein: CASSQDLSELPRTQYF.

V and J are TRBV20-1 and TRBJ2-5; D call uncertain. V gave up 5 bases and J gave up 4 bases, with 8 bases separating them. This CDR3 comprises 11 residues. The germline gives CDR1 DFQATT, CDR2 SNEGSKA (reference sequence). The CDR3 DNA is TGCAGTGCTCAGGACGGAGAGACCCAGTACTTC. Translation gives CSAQDGETQYF.

This clonotype occurred a few times. A read error may account for a junction end that differs from germline. The CDR3 DNA sequence: TGTGCCACCAGTGAGCCCGGGACATGGGTCCAAGAGATCCAGTACTTC. This sequence encodes CATSEPGTWVQEIQYF. The chain couples TRBV24-1 to TRBJ2-5, with D perhaps TRBD1 (6 bases). The CDR3 has 16 residues. Germline CDR1 KGHDR, CDR2 SFDVKD.

The chain employs TRBV4-1 and TRBJ1-6; maybe TRBD1 (6 bases). The germline gives CDR1 MGHRA, CDR2 YSYEKL. V was clipped by 2 bases and J by 7 bases, with 15 bases between them. The length of the CDR3 is 16 residues. CDR3 nucleotides: TGCGCCAGCAGCCAAAAACAGGGTGCATGGAATTCACCCCTCCACTTT. Translated: CASSQKQGAWNSPLHF.

The sample holds a few counts of this clonotype. The CDR3 spells CASSQLQSGQPQHF. CDR3 coding DNA: TGTGCCAGCAGCCAGTTACAGTCCGGTCAGCCCCAGCATTTT. The J gene is TRBJ1-5, the V gene TRBV11-2; D call uncertain. Germline CDR1 is SGHAT and CDR2 is FQNNGV. CDR3 size: 14 residues. V gave up 5 bases and J gave up 6 bases, with 14 bases separating them.

This clonotype showed up just a few times. The chain combines TRBV14 with TRBJ2-2; D is uncertain. The germline V and J ends were trimmed by 4 bases and 9 bases, with 9 bases remaining between them. Germline V gene sequence: CDR1 SGHDN, CDR2 FVKESK. This CDR3 has 12 amino acids. The CDR3 nucleotides are TGTGCCAGCAGCCGCGATGTCAGGGAGCTGTTTTTT. Protein sequence: CASSRDVRELFF.